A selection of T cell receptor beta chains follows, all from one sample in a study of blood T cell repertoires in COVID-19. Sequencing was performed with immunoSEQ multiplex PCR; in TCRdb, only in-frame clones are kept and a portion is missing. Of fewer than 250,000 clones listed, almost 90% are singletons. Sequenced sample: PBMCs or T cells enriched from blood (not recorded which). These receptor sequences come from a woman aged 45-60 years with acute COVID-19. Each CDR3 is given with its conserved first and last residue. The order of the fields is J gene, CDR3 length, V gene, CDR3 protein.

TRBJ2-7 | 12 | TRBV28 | CASVSGLGEQYF
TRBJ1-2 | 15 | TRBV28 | CASSIRDRGWYGYTF
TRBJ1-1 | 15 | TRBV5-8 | CASSFGLGGNTEAFF
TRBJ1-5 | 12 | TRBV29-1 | CSVQTGSQPQHF
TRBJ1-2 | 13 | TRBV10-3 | CAISEPRGKGYTF
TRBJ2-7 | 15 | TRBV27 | CASNPTGGVSYEQYF
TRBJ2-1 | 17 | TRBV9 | CASSVGGLAGGPNEQFF
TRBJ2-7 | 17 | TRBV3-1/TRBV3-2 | CASSQGTPQGARNEQYF
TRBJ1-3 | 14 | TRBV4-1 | CASSPVGSGNTIYF
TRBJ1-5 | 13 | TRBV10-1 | CASPGEPNQPQHF
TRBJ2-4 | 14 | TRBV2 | CASSDRADKNIQYF
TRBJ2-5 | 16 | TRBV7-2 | CASSFASGRGQETQYF
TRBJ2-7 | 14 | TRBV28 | CASTLGHFSYEQYF
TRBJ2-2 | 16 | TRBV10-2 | CASTLAGGLNTGELFF
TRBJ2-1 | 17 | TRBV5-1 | CASSLQGGGLSYNEQFF
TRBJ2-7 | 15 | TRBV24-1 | CATSVGTGASYEQYF
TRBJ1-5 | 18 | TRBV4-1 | CASSQETGTGLGNQPQHF
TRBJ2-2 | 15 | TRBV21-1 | CASSKGQGGPGELFF
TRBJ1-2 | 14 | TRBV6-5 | CASRGDRGYYGYTF
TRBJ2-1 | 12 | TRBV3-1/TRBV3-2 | CASSQSYNEQFF
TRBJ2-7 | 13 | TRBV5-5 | CASSLWQGALQYF
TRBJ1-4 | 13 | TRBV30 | CAWRGQGNEKLFF
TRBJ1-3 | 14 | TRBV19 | CASTEQISGNTIYF
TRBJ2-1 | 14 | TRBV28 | CASITPSSYNEQFF
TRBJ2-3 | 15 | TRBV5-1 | CASSLDGQGGDTQYF
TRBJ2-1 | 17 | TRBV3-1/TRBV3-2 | CASSQFPWGVVYNEQFF
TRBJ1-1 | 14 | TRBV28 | CAVALANLNTEAFF
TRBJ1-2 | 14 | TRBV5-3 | CARSPGTGDYGYTF
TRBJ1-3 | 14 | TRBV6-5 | CASSARTAGNTIYF
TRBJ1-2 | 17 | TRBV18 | CASSYSRKQGLYYGYTF
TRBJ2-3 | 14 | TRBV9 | CASEPGLAADTQYF
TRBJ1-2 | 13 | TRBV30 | CAWSEGFVYGYTF
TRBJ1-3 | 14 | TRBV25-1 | CASSEQGVADTIYF
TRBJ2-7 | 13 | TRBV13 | CASSSGTVSEQYF
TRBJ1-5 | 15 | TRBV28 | CASSSPRGLGQPQHF
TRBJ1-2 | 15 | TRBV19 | CASRISGGAVYGYTF
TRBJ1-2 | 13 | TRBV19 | CASLDRGRRGYTF
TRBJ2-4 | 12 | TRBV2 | CASSPQGTIQYF
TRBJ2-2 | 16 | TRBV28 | CASITAPLANTGELFF
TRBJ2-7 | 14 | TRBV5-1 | CASSFGTIPYEQYF
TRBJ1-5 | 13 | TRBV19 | CASSMTGSRAQHF
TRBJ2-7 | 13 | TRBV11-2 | CASSLVNVGGGYF
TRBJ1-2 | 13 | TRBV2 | CASSAKGSYGYTF
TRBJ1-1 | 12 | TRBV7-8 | CASSPRLTEAFF
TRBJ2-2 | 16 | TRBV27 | CASSSKLAGGFGELFF
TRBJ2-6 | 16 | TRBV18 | CASSPRQGSGANVLTF
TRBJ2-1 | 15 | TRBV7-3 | CASSFNPGLLGEQFF
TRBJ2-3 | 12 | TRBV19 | CASRGAPDTQYF
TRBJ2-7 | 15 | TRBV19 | CASALGIAGAGEQYF
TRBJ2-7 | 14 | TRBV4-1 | CASSSQSSSYEQYF
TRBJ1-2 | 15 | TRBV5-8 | CASSLPGRKGYGYTF
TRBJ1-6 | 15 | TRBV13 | CASSLWSVYNSPLHF
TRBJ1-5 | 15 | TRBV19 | CASSIEQGRDQPQHF
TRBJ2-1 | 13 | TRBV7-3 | CASSFGQYNEQFF
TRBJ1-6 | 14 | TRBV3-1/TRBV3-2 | CASSQAAVHSPLHF
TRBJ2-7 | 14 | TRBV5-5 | CASSPRTSGYEQYF
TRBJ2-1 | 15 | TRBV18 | CASSPRGGNLNEQFF
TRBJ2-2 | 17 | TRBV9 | CASHRLQGAPNTGELFF
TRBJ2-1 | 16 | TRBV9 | CASSVDRRGSYNEQFF
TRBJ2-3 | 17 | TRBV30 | CAWRAPGLAGGSDTQYF